A single sample is the source of the 23 T cell receptor beta chains below, sequenced in a study of T-cell reconstitution after alpha-beta-depleted transplantation in children. The library targeted TCRbeta and was prepared with unique molecular identifiers. TCRdb redid the calling of the PCR reads with MiXCR, one entry per CDR3 protein. The data show about 480,000 distinct CDR3 sequences, with around an eighth seen just once and around 5.6% held by the top ten. The starting material was PBMCs from the stem cell graft donor, obtained from the stem cell graft. These receptor sequences come from a human donor who donated a stem cell graft to a child with combined immunodeficiency.

The gene calls are TRBV20-1 and TRBJ2-1; TRBD1 matches at 7 bases. The CDR3 extends over 14 amino acids. CDR1 is DFQATT and CDR2 is SNEGSKA in the germline V gene (reference sequence). Trimming took 6 bases from V and 0 from J; bases not matched to a gene: 5. The CDR3 region is CSATTGISYNEQFF. In DNA, the CDR3 is TGCAGTGCCACGACAGGGATCTCCTACAATGAGCAGTTCTTC.

The gene calls are TRBV2 and TRBJ2-6, with D unresolved. Per germline, CDR1 SNHLY and CDR2 FYNNEI. Trimming cost V 6 bases and J 4 bases, with 13 bases left between them. This CDR3 comprises 15 residues. This CDR3 is CASSPEMGGANVLTF. CDR3 DNA sequence: TGTGCCAGCAGCCCCGAAATGGGAGGGGCCAACGTCCTGACTTTC.

Worth noting for this clonotype: A read error may explain this, as a much larger clone is one base away. This rearrangement joins TRBV12-3 or TRBV12-4 to TRBJ2-7, with D possibly being TRBD2 (5 bases). Trimming left V 7 bases short and J 5 bases short, with 15 bases between. The CDR3 contains 13 residues. The DNA for the CDR3 is TGTGCCAGCACCTCTAGGGAGCGGAACGAGCAGTACTTC. The encoded protein is CASTSRERNEQYF.

This clonotype was counted between two and nine times. The chain is built from TRBV18 and TRBJ2-7; D gene uncertain. The CDR3 consists of 12 residues. Deletions cut 5 bases from V and 5 bases from J, with 10 bases between. Germline-derived CDR1 and CDR2 are KGHSH and LQKENI. CDR3 in DNA: TGTGCCAGCTCATGGGCGAACGACGAGCAGTACTTC. Amino acid sequence: CASSWANDEQYF.

The V gene is TRBV24-1, the J gene TRBJ2-2; the D is unclear. This CDR3 region has 15 residues. Trimming left V 2 bases short and J 3 bases short, with 9 bases between. Germline CDR1 is KGHDR and CDR2 is SFDVKD. CDR3: CATSDSEMYTGELFF. In DNA form, the CDR3 reads TGTGCCACCAGTGATTCCGAAATGTACACCGGGGAGCTGTTTTTT.

The chain links TRBV12-5 to TRBJ2-5, with D uncertain. CDR3 length equals 14 residues. Germline V gene data show CDR1 as LGHNT and CDR2 as FRNRAP. V was cut by 6 bases and J by 4 bases, with 15 bases left in between. This CDR3 is CASGPGRGRETQYF. The CDR3 coding sequence is TGTGCTAGTGGCCCTGGACGAGGACGAGAGACCCAGTACTTC.

This clonotype showed up many times. The chain recombines TRBV4-3 with TRBJ2-3; tentative D call: TRBD2 (5 bases). This CDR3 has 15 amino acids. Germline CDR1 LGHNA, CDR2 YSLEER. V lost 6 bases and J 0 bases, leaving 13 bases between the germline ends. The CDR3 region is CASSPSGYSTDTQYF. The CDR3 region has the DNA TGCGCCAGCAGTCCGAGCGGATACAGCACAGATACGCAGTATTTT.

The J gene is TRBJ1-6, the V gene TRBV30; no clear D. The V gene's germline CDR1 is GTSNPN and CDR2 SVGIG (reference sequence). The CDR3 runs 13 residues. The V end lost 2 bases, the J end lost 8 bases, and 10 bases lay between the germline ends. CDR3 loop: CAWSRTDYSPLHF. For the CDR3, the DNA is TGTGCCTGGAGTAGGACCGATTATTCACCCCTCCACTTT.

The sample holds a few counts of this clonotype. The chain couples TRBV7-9 to TRBJ2-7; 11 nucleotides align to TRBD2. This CDR3 is 16 amino acids long. V was pared by 4 bases and J by 2 bases, with 7 bases of the junction left unmatched. CDR1 is SEHNR and CDR2 is FQNEAQ in the germline V gene (reference sequence). As DNA, the CDR3 is TGTGCCAGCAGCTCACCGACTAGCGGGGAAACCTACGAGCAGTACTTC. Encoded protein: CASSSPTSGETYEQYF.

A few counts support this clonotype. The chain couples TRBV6-1 to TRBJ2-1; TRBD2 aligns across 12 bases. The CDR3 loop spans 16 amino acids. After removal of 5 bases from V and 4 bases from J, the junction contained 6 bases not matched to a gene. Germline values: CDR1 MNHNS, CDR2 SASEGT. In nucleotides, the CDR3 is TGTGCCAGCAGTCCTACTAGCGGGGGGATTTACAATGAGCAGTTCTTC. This encodes CASSPTSGGIYNEQFF.

The sample holds a few counts of this clonotype. The chain links TRBV2 to TRBJ2-6; possibly TRBD1 for D (6 bases). Per germline, CDR1 SNHLY and CDR2 FYNNEI. The germline V and J ends were trimmed by 6 bases and 0 bases, with 15 bases remaining between them. The CDR3 is 17 amino acids. CDR3 sequence (DNA): TGTGCCAGCAGCACAGGGATCCCTAGCTCTGGGGCCAACGTCCTGACTTTC. This translates into CASSTGIPSSGANVLTF.

This chain links TRBV5-1 with TRBJ2-5, with no clear D. Trimming removed 0 bases at V and 4 bases at J, with 10 bases between. The length of the CDR3 is 14 residues. Per germline, CDR1 SGHRS and CDR2 YFSETQ. The CDR3 coding sequence is TGCGCCAGCAGCTTGGTAGGCGAGGCAGAGACCCAGTACTTC. This sequence encodes CASSLVGEAETQYF. The full variable domain, in which reference TRBV5-1 and TRBJ2-5 provide the parts outside the CDR3, is KAGVTQTPRYLIKTRGQQVTLSCSPISGHRSVSWYQQTPGQGLQFLFEYFSETQRNKGNFPGRFSGRQFSNSRSEMNVSTLELGDSALYLCASSLVGEAETQYFGPGTRLLVL.

The V gene is TRBV25-1, the J gene TRBJ2-5; 9 nucleotides agree with TRBD1. The trim removed 2 bases at V and 4 bases at J, leaving 5 bases unmatched. The germline CDR1 and CDR2 sequences are MGHDK and SYGVNS. This CDR3 has 15 amino acids. The DNA of the CDR3 is TGTGCCAGCAGTGAACAGGGACAGGGATTAGAGACCCAGTACTTC. It is translated as CASSEQGQGLETQYF. Full variable domain (rest looked up from reference TRBV25-1 and TRBJ2-5): EADIYQTPRYLVIGTGKKITLECSQTMGHDKMYWYQQDPGMELHLIHYSYGVNSTEKGDLSSESTVSRIRTEHFPLTLESARPSHTSQYLCASSEQGQGLETQYFGPGTRLLVL.

This clonotype turned up a few times. This sequence joins TRBV6-2 or TRBV6-3 and TRBJ2-1, with a weak D call TRBD2 (6 bases). The CDR3 totals 16 residues. Trimming took off 2 bases at V and 8 bases at J, with 19 bases between the two ends. CDR1 is MNHEY, CDR2 SVGEGT, per germline. CDR3 sequence reads: CASSYPTPGERDEQFF. Here the CDR3 DNA reads TGTGCCAGCAGTTACCCCACGCCGGGAGAGAGAGATGAGCAGTTCTTC.

This clonotype was seen many times. J is TRBJ2-3 and V is TRBV6-1; D might be TRBD1 or TRBD2, each matching 5 bases. The CDR3 has 15 residues. V lost 6 bases and J lost 0, with 13 bases in between. Germline CDR1 and CDR2: MNHNS and SASEGT. CDR3 coding DNA: TGTGCCAGCAGGCTGGGACGGATTAGCACAGATACGCAGTATTTT. Its translation is CASRLGRISTDTQYF.

The chain employs TRBV5-1 and TRBJ1-2; 7 bases align to TRBD1. The CDR3 has 14 amino acids. CDR1 is SGHRS and CDR2 is YFSETQ in the germline V gene. J lost 7 bases, V lost 4 bases, and 10 bases had no gene match. In DNA, the CDR3 is TGCGCCAGCAGCCAGGAGACAGGGTCCGGTGGCTACACCTTC. This encodes CASSQETGSGGYTF.

Only a few counts were recorded for this clonotype. V usage is TRBV27 and J usage is TRBJ1-2; 7 nucleotides agree with TRBD1. This CDR3 is 14 amino acids long. Germline CDR1 and CDR2: MNHEY and SMNVEV (reference sequence). The J segment lost 4 bases and the V segment lost 4 bases, leaving 6 bases of the junction unmatched. CDR3 bases: TGTGCCAGCAGTTGGGACAGTCGCCGCTATGGCTACACCTTC. Protein product: CASSWDSRRYGYTF.

This clonotype occurred a few times. The V and J genes are TRBV30 and TRBJ2-3; 9 bases are shared with TRBD2. Germline loops: CDR1 GTSNPN, CDR2 SVGIG (reference sequence). Losses at the gene ends were 3 bases for V and 5 bases for J; bases not matched to a gene: 9. The CDR3 is 15 residues long. The CDR3: CAWRLRGGPRDTQYF. The CDR3 DNA reads TGTGCCTGGAGGCTGCGGGGGGGCCCGAGAGATACGCAGTATTTT.

This clonotype was observed at least ten times. The rearrangement links TRBV28 to TRBJ2-7; TRBD1 matches 8 bases. V was pared by 2 bases and J by 0 bases, with 6 bases of the junction left unmatched. This CDR3 comprises 16 residues. Germline CDR1 is MDHEN and CDR2 is SYDVKM. DNA of the CDR3: TGTGCCAGCAGTTTAGCGACAGGGGTTAACTCCTACGAGCAGTACTTC. Translated, it gives CASSLATGVNSYEQYF.

The J gene is TRBJ2-1, the V gene TRBV30; no definite D call. The germline V gene encodes CDR1 GTSNPN and CDR2 SVGIG (reference sequence). CDR3 length equals 12 residues. V lost 0 bases, J lost 11 bases, and 11 bases lay in between. The CDR3 coding sequence is TGTGCCTGGAGTGTACCGGCGGTTCAGCAGTTCTTC. Protein sequence: CAWSVPAVQQFF.

CDR3 loop: CASSLGPAGPNQPQHF. The CDR3 bases are TGCGCCAGCAGCTTGGGTCCTGCCGGGCCCAATCAGCCCCAGCATTTT. The chain has TRBV5-1 and TRBJ1-5; no firm D call. CDR1 SGHRS and CDR2 YFSETQ come from the germline V gene. This CDR3 spans 16 amino acids. V was shortened by 0 bases and J by 3 bases, with 13 bases between the two germline ends.

The sample holds many counts of this clonotype. V gene TRBV11-2 combines with J gene TRBJ1-1; D unresolved. This CDR3 is 13 amino acids long. V lost 1 base and J lost 8, with 11 bases in between. The germline V gene has CDR1 SGHAT and CDR2 FQNNGV. CDR3 in DNA: TGTGCCAGCAGCTTAGGGAAGGAGTGGGAAGCTTTCTTT. It is translated as CASSLGKEWEAFF.

This clonotype has a handful of counts. The CDR3: CASTPGGNSYNEQFF. In nucleotides, the CDR3 is TGCGCCAGCACCCCCGGGGGTAACTCCTACAATGAGCAGTTCTTC. The V and J genes are TRBV5-1 and TRBJ2-1, with D possibly TRBD2 on 6 matching bases. The CDR3 runs to 15 residues. Trimming cost V 6 bases and J 0 bases, with 13 bases left between them. CDR1 and CDR2 from the germline V gene are SGHRS and YFSETQ. Full variable domain (remainder filled in from reference TRBV5-1 and TRBJ2-1): KAGVTQTPRYLIKTRGQQVTLSCSPISGHRSVSWYQQTPGQGLQFLFEYFSETQRNKGNFPGRFSGRQFSNSRSEMNVSTLELGDSALYLCASTPGGNSYNEQFFGPGTRLTVL.